These 32 T cell receptor beta chains originate from one sample sequenced in a study of cytomegalovirus exposure and HLA in healthy donors (dated by TCRdb to 2015 to 2018). Receptor amplification or capture employed the immunoSEQ multiplex PCR assay. Held by TCRdb, this immuneACCESS table contains in-frame sequences only and omits some clones. Under half of the omission traces to an unresolved V gene where checked; the cause of the rest is unknown. The sample profile shows some 240,000 clones; around 86% of them were found once. In total, the top ten clones hold 1.5% to 2.5% of the sample. Sequencing input: PBMCs. The receptors derive from a woman under 30 in good health and CMV-seropositive.

This rearrangement joins TRBV2 to TRBJ2-2; D not certain. CDR3 size: 14 residues. The germline V gene encodes CDR1 SNHLY and CDR2 FYNNEI. V dropped 7 bases and J dropped 5 bases, with 14 bases sitting between them. DNA for the CDR3: TGTGCCAGCACCCGAGAGGATCAAACCGGGGAGCTGTTTTTT. The encoded protein is CASTREDQTGELFF.

The V and J genes are TRBV27 and TRBJ2-5; 9 bases map to TRBD1. The V and J ends lost 4 bases and 5 bases, in that order; junction bases with no gene match: 14. CDR3 length: 17 amino acids. Germline CDR1 reads MNHEY; CDR2 reads SMNVEV (reference sequence). The chain's CDR3 is CASSSGTGLVGWETQYF. The CDR3 DNA is TGTGCCAGCAGTTCAGGGACAGGGTTGGTTGGGTGGGAGACCCAGTACTTC.

Remarks on this clone: An end of the junction does not agree with germline; a read error may underlie this. This chain connects TRBV2 to TRBJ2-7; 11 bases map to TRBD2. Germline loops: CDR1 SNHLY, CDR2 FYNNEI. The CDR3 consists of 13 residues. As DNA, the CDR3 is TGTGCCAGCAGTGAGATTAGCGGGAGGGCCCGGGACTTC. Translated: CASSEISGRARDF.

The chain has TRBV28 and TRBJ1-4, with a tentative D call TRBD1 (6 bases). The CDR3 covers 15 residues. Germline-derived CDR1 and CDR2 are MDHEN and SYDVKM. The V end was cut by 5 bases, the J end by 7 bases, with 17 bases between. CDR3 region: CASSLAGGLSEKLFF. CDR3 nucleotide sequence: TGTGCCAGCAGTCTCGCCGGGGGGCTGAGTGAAAAACTGTTTTTT.

This clone was seen only a few times. J is TRBJ1-3 and V is TRBV9; 7 bases map to TRBD1. CDR3 length equals 17 residues. The V gene's germline CDR1 is SGDLS and CDR2 YYNGEE. V lost 4 bases to trimming and J lost 0 bases; unmatched junction nucleotides: 10. The CDR3 spells CASSPRDSIISGNTIYF. The CDR3, as DNA: TGTGCCAGCAGCCCCCGGGACAGCATAATCTCTGGAAACACCATATATTTT.

The chain combines TRBV13 with TRBJ1-1, with a tentative D call TRBD1 (5 bases). CDR3 size: 13 residues. V was pared by 3 bases and J by 7 bases, with 12 bases between. In germline, CDR1 is PRHDT, CDR2 FYEKMQ (reference sequence). The CDR3 is CASSFWGGDEAFF. CDR3 in DNA: TGTGCCAGCAGCTTTTGGGGCGGGGATGAAGCTTTCTTT.

CDR3 coding DNA: TGTGCCAGCAGTCCGCAACTCGCAGGGGGACAGGACTCCTACGAGCAGTACTTC. It codes for CASSPQLAGGQDSYEQYF. The chain joins TRBV27 to TRBJ2-7; TRBD1 matches 8 bases. Germline CDR1 MNHEY, CDR2 SMNVEV (reference sequence). This CDR3 comprises 18 residues. V lost 5 bases, J lost 0 bases, and 15 bases stayed unmatched.

The chain recombines TRBV7-6 with TRBJ2-7; 9 nucleotides agree with TRBD2. V gave up 1 base and J gave up 3 bases; unmatched junction bases: 10. This CDR3 has 17 amino acids. From germline, CDR1 is SGHVS and CDR2 FNYEAQ. The CDR3 DNA sequence: TGTGCCAGCAGCTTAGGGGCAGGGCTAGCGGGGATCTACGAGCAGTACTTC. Amino acids: CASSLGAGLAGIYEQYF.

This chain connects TRBV4-1 to TRBJ1-1; D possibly corresponds to TRBD1 (5 bases). The CDR3 is made up of 14 amino acids. V lost 0 bases, J lost 5 bases, and 10 bases lay in between. Germline CDR1 and CDR2: MGHRA and YSYEKL. CDR3 bases: TGCGCCAGCAGCCAAGATGCAGGGCGGACTGAAGCTTTCTTT. Protein sequence: CASSQDAGRTEAFF.

The chain has TRBV13 and TRBJ2-3; no definite D call. Germline CDR1 is PRHDT and CDR2 is FYEKMQ (reference sequence). This CDR3 has 18 amino acids. Deletions cut 5 bases from V and 1 base from J, with 22 bases between. The CDR3 DNA follows: TGTGCCAGCAGCCCTCGTGGTCTGGTAGCCTGGCGCACAGATACGCAGTATTTT. This sequence encodes CASSPRGLVAWRTDTQYF.

The J gene is TRBJ2-2, the V gene TRBV14; D might be TRBD2 (6 bases). V dropped 10 bases and J dropped 4 bases, with 22 bases sitting between them. This CDR3 is 16 amino acids long. The germline V gene has CDR1 SGHDN and CDR2 FVKESK. The chain's CDR3 is CANKNTRGGCTGELFF. The CDR3 DNA reads TGTGCCAACAAAAATACTAGGGGAGGTTGCACCGGGGAGCTGTTTTTT.

This clone has ten or more counts. The chain has TRBV2 and TRBJ1-4; unclear D gene. The CDR3 is made up of 15 amino acids. Germline assignment: CDR1 SNHLY and CDR2 FYNNEI. V lost 4 bases to trimming and J lost 0 bases, with 9 bases between them. CDR3 nucleotides: TGTGCCAGCAGTGGGAGAGACGCAACTAATGAAAAACTGTTTTTT. Its translation is CASSGRDATNEKLFF. Based on the CDR3 plus reference TRBV2 and TRBJ1-4, the full variable domain is EPEVTQTPSHQVTQMGQEVILRCVPISNHLYFYWYRQILGQKVEFLVSFYNNEISEKSEIFDDQFSVERPDGSNFTLKIRSTKLEDSAMYFCASSGRDATNEKLFFGSGTQLSVL.

The gene calls are TRBV6-5 and TRBJ2-3; D call uncertain. CDR1 MNHEY and CDR2 SVGAGI come from the germline V gene. Trimming shortened V by 0 bases and J by 1 base, and 11 bases separated the two germline ends. The CDR3 spans 16 residues. The CDR3 coding sequence is TGTGCCAGCAGTTACTCGTCGGGTAGCCGCACAGATACGCAGTATTTT. Translation: CASSYSSGSRTDTQYF.

The chain combines TRBV2 with TRBJ2-7; D is undetermined. The CDR3 length is 14 residues. Trimming took 1 base from V and 2 from J, leaving 9 bases between them. Germline V gene data show CDR1 as SNHLY and CDR2 as FYNNEI. The CDR3 loop reads CASSEGPGPYEQYF. Here the CDR3 DNA reads TGTGCCAGCAGTGAAGGACCTGGGCCCTACGAGCAGTACTTC. The full variable domain, in which reference TRBV2 and TRBJ2-7 provide the parts outside the CDR3, is EPEVTQTPSHQVTQMGQEVILRCVPISNHLYFYWYRQILGQKVEFLVSFYNNEISEKSEIFDDQFSVERPDGSNFTLKIRSTKLEDSAMYFCASSEGPGPYEQYFGPGTRLTVT.

This clone was seen only a few times. This chain uses TRBV6-6 with TRBJ1-1, with no clear D. The CDR3 extends over 14 amino acids. The germline gives CDR1 MNHNY, CDR2 SVGAGI (reference sequence). V lost 2 bases and J lost 1, with 8 bases in between. CDR3 residues: CASSYGTANTEAFF. CDR3 sequence (DNA): TGTGCCAGCAGTTACGGAACAGCGAACACTGAAGCTTTCTTT.

The gene calls are TRBV7-6 and TRBJ2-7; D remains ambiguous. Germline V gene data show CDR1 as SGHVS and CDR2 as FNYEAQ. The CDR3 runs to 14 residues. Trimming took off 5 bases at V and 4 bases at J, with 15 bases between the two ends. The CDR3 coding sequence is TGTGCCAGCAGCCTACGTGGGCAGCTGTACGAGCAGTACTTC. It translates to CASSLRGQLYEQYF. Full variable domain (rest looked up from reference TRBV7-6 and TRBJ2-7): GAGVSQSPRYKVTKRGQDVALRCDPISGHVSLYWYRQALGQGPEFLTYFNYEAQQDKSGLPNDRFSAERPEGSISTLTIQRTEQRDSAMYRCASSLRGQLYEQYFGPGTRLTVT.

This clone showed up just a few times. The V gene is TRBV5-1, the J gene TRBJ1-1; D unclear. V was trimmed by 2 bases and J by 1 base, leaving 6 bases between them. The CDR3 sequence is 13 residues long. Germline V CDR1 and CDR2: SGHRS, YFSETQ. The CDR3 region is CASSFTGNTEAFF. For the CDR3, the DNA is TGCGCCAGCAGCTTCACGGGGAACACTGAAGCTTTCTTT. The full variable domain, in which reference TRBV5-1 and TRBJ1-1 provide the parts outside the CDR3, is KAGVTQTPRYLIKTRGQQVTLSCSPISGHRSVSWYQQTPGQGLQFLFEYFSETQRNKGNFPGRFSGRQFSNSRSEMNVSTLELGDSALYLCASSFTGNTEAFFGQGTRLTVV.

The chain employs TRBV18 and TRBJ1-2, with TRBD1 as a possible D gene (5 bases). Trimming removed 5 bases from V and 3 bases from J, with 16 bases in between. The CDR3 totals 15 residues. The germline V gene has CDR1 KGHSH and CDR2 LQKENI. The CDR3 region has the DNA TGTGCCAGCTCATCTGGACACGGAGACGACTATGGCTACACCTTC. Encoded protein: CASSSGHGDDYGYTF.

V usage is TRBV19 and J usage is TRBJ1-1; 7 bases fit TRBD1. The CDR3 totals 14 residues. Germline values: CDR1 LNHDA, CDR2 SQIVND (reference sequence). Unmatched junction bases numbered 4, after V lost 3 bases and J lost 3 bases. CDR3 DNA sequence: TGTGCCAGTAGTATGGGCACAGGGGACACTGAAGCTTTCTTT. Residues: CASSMGTGDTEAFF.

To note about this clone: The sample holds other DNA sequences that translate to the same CDR3. This rearrangement joins TRBV29-1 to TRBJ2-7; 7 bases fit TRBD1. V lost 6 bases and J lost 2; bases outside the gene matches: 4. Germline V CDR1 and CDR2: SQVTM, ANQGSEA. There are 12 residues in the CDR3. For the CDR3, the DNA is TGCAGCGTCGCCACAGGGGCCTACGAGCAGTACTTC. Its translation: CSVATGAYEQYF.

This rearrangement joins TRBV5-1 to TRBJ2-4, with D tentatively TRBD2 (7 bases). The germline gives CDR1 SGHRS, CDR2 YFSETQ. This CDR3 comprises 16 residues. V gave up 0 bases and J gave up 1 base, with 11 bases separating them. In DNA, the CDR3 is TGCGCCAGCAGCTTGGGTTGGGGGGGCGCCAAAAACATTCAGTACTTC. Translation: CASSLGWGGAKNIQYF.

The rearrangement links TRBV29-1 to TRBJ1-1; the D gene is possibly TRBD1 (6 bases). CDR3 size: 13 residues. CDR1 is SQVTM and CDR2 is ANQGSEA in the germline V gene. V was shortened by 7 bases and J by 4 bases, with 16 bases between the two germline ends. CDR3 DNA: TGCAGCGCCGAAGGGGGATTCGGCACTGAAGCTTTCTTT. This encodes CSAEGGFGTEAFF.

The rearrangement joins TRBV7-6 to TRBJ2-5; D possibly corresponds to TRBD1 (7 bases). CDR1 is SGHVS, CDR2 FNYEAQ, per germline. The CDR3 is 16 amino acids. The V and J ends lost 1 base and 5 bases respectively, with 17 bases between them. CDR3 sequence: CASSLGGGGWGETQYF. The CDR3 DNA is TGTGCCAGCAGCTTAGGTGGAGGGGGCTGGGGTGAGACCCAGTACTTC. Drawing the rest from reference TRBV7-6 and TRBJ2-5, the complete variable domain is GAGVSQSPRYKVTKRGQDVALRCDPISGHVSLYWYRQALGQGPEFLTYFNYEAQQDKSGLPNDRFSAERPEGSISTLTIQRTEQRDSAMYRCASSLGGGGWGETQYFGPGTRLLVL.

The chain uses TRBV6-5 and TRBJ1-4; 9 bases match TRBD1. Germline loops: CDR1 MNHEY, CDR2 SVGAGI. The trim removed 6 bases at V and 7 bases at J, leaving 6 bases unmatched. The CDR3 spans 14 residues. The CDR3 DNA reads TGTGCCAGCAGCTTCGGACAGGGGTCTGAAAAACTGTTTTTT. Translated: CASSFGQGSEKLFF.

The V call is TRBV4-2, the J call TRBJ1-2, with TRBD1 as a possible D gene (6 bases). This CDR3 is 13 amino acids long. Germline V gene lookup returns CDR1 LGHNA and CDR2 YNFKEQ. Trimming left V 3 bases short and J 6 bases short, with 11 bases between. DNA of the CDR3: TGTGCCAGCAGCCATACAGGGCCGGATGGCTACACCTTC. Translating gives CASSHTGPDGYTF.

The genes are TRBV5-1 and TRBJ1-1; D is undetermined. The germline CDR1 and CDR2 sequences are SGHRS and YFSETQ. The CDR3 is made up of 15 amino acids. V was pared by 1 base and J by 3 bases, with 13 bases between. The CDR3 spells CASSLSSGYDTEAFF. In nucleotides, the CDR3 is TGCGCCAGCAGCTTGAGTAGTGGTTACGACACTGAAGCTTTCTTT. Complete variable domain (other parts from reference TRBV5-1 and TRBJ1-1): KAGVTQTPRYLIKTRGQQVTLSCSPISGHRSVSWYQQTPGQGLQFLFEYFSETQRNKGNFPGRFSGRQFSNSRSEMNVSTLELGDSALYLCASSLSSGYDTEAFFGQGTRLTVV.

To note about this clone: Other DNA sequences within the sample encode an identical CDR3. The V call is TRBV27, the J call TRBJ1-1; a possible D gene is TRBD1 (6 bases). Germline CDR1 reads MNHEY; CDR2 reads SMNVEV (reference sequence). The CDR3 has 14 residues. V was cut by 3 bases and J by 1 base, with 9 bases left in between. The DNA of the CDR3 is TGTGCCAGCAGTTTGCTAGGGGGGAACACTGAAGCTTTCTTT. It yields the protein CASSLLGGNTEAFF.

V is TRBV30 and J is TRBJ2-3, with 7 bases fitting TRBD2. This CDR3 region has 14 residues. V lost 5 bases to trimming and J lost 4 bases; unmatched junction nucleotides: 9. From germline, CDR1 is GTSNPN and CDR2 SVGIG (reference sequence). As DNA, the CDR3 is TGTGCCTGGGTCCGCGCGGGAGTTGCAGATACGCAGTATTTT. It yields the protein CAWVRAGVADTQYF.

This clone was counted between two and nine times. This CDR3 reads CASSTRQGTYEQYF. The CDR3 DNA follows: TGTGCCAGCAGCACCCGACAGGGGACCTACGAGCAGTACTTC. V and J are TRBV7-9 and TRBJ2-7, with TRBD1 identical over 8 bases. After removal of 5 bases from V and 2 bases from J, the junction contained 5 bases not matched to a gene. The CDR3 sequence is 14 residues long. Germline loops: CDR1 SEHNR, CDR2 FQNEAQ (reference sequence).

The V call is TRBV9, the J call TRBJ1-5, with D possibly being TRBD1 (6 bases). Trimming cost V 3 bases and J 3 bases, with 13 bases left between them. The CDR3 is made up of 15 amino acids. The germline gives CDR1 SGDLS, CDR2 YYNGEE. In nucleotides, the CDR3 is TGTGCCAGCAGCGGGAGAGGACAGCCCAATCAGCCCCAGCATTTT. This encodes CASSGRGQPNQPQHF.

This chain connects TRBV5-1 to TRBJ2-1; 7 positions agree with TRBD2. The CDR3 is 14 amino acids. V shed 4 bases, J shed 5 bases, and the junction held 6 bases outside the gene matches. Germline CDR1 SGHRS, CDR2 YFSETQ. In nucleotides, the CDR3 is TGCGCCAGCAGCCCAACGACTAGCAACAATGAGCAGTTCTTC. It encodes CASSPTTSNNEQFF.

This clone has a handful of counts. The J gene is TRBJ2-7, the V gene TRBV28, with 7 nucleotides matching TRBD1. Germline CDR1 is MDHEN and CDR2 is SYDVKM. There are 13 residues in the CDR3. With V trimmed by 9 bases and J by 3 bases, 8 bases remained unmatched. The CDR3 nucleotides are TGTGCCAGTAGAACCGGGACAGTCTACGAGCAGTACTTC. It specifies CASRTGTVYEQYF.